This TCR beta chain is drawn from a study of T cell responses to AZD1222 COVID-19 vaccine. Study-level results: Mostly white British, mostly female donors; authors suggested clonal diversity may be underestimated. Nearly half of unique spike-specific TCRs reportedly avoided B.1.351 and B.1.1.7 mutated regions.

TCRdb keeps only in-frame clones here, not all; method: immunoSEQ multiplex PCR. The profile shows some 180,000 clones, almost 90% of them singletons. The V end lost 1 base, the J end lost 5 bases, and 8 bases lay between the germline ends. Per germline, CDR1 LNHDA and CDR2 SQIVND (reference sequence). There are 13 residues in the CDR3. Comments on this clone: What it recognizes is unknown.

The sequencing used peripheral blood, collected on day 0 of AZD1222 vaccination. The TCR originated in an adult in good health. The chain links TRBV19 to TRBJ2-5, with D perhaps TRBD2 (5 bases). The CDR3, as DNA: TGTGCCAGTAGTATAGGAGGGCCTGAGACCCAGTACTTC. It translates to CASSIGGPETQYF. The full variable domain, in which reference TRBV19 and TRBJ2-5 provide the parts outside the CDR3, is DGGITQSPKYLFRKEGQNVTLSCEQNLNHDAMYWYRQDPGQGLRLIYYSQIVNDFQKGDIAEGYSVSREKKESFPLTVTSAQKNPTAFYLCASSIGGPETQYFGPGTRLLVL.